This is a list of T cell receptor beta chains from one sample in a study of identical twins. TCRdb re-derived calls from the 5' RACE reads in MiXCR, one entry per CDR3 protein. The table has around 220,000 distinct CDR3 sequences, over 9.5% seen once. Material: memory T cells sorted from blood. The receptors derive from a man between 45 and 60 years old in good health. CDR3s include the opening cysteine and the closing phenylalanine or tryptophan. Each record gives: V gene, J gene, D gene, clone size, CDR3 protein, CDR3 DNA. The D gene is left open where the match is weak. Only some rows state a clone size, as once, few, many or a class for expanded clones.

V gene: TRBV5-1; J gene: TRBJ2-3; D gene: TRBD2; clone size: many; CDR3 protein: CASSDGLVTDTQYF; CDR3 DNA: TGCGCCAGCAGCGACGGACTAGTCACAGATACGCAGTATTTT
V gene: TRBV5-1; J gene: TRBJ1-5; D gene: NA; clone size: few; CDR3 protein: CASSLLGARNQPQHF; CDR3 DNA: TGCGCCAGCAGCTTGCTTGGGGCGCGCAATCAGCCCCAGCATTTT
V gene: TRBV11-3; J gene: TRBJ2-1; D gene: NA; clone size: NA; CDR3 protein: CASSLDNGNEQFF; CDR3 DNA: TGTGCCAGCAGCTTAGATAACGGGAATGAGCAGTTCTTC
V gene: TRBV7-2; J gene: TRBJ2-1; D gene: NA; clone size: NA; CDR3 protein: CASSLVGSDSYNEQFF; CDR3 DNA: TGTGCCAGCAGCTTAGTCGGTAGCGACTCCTACAATGAGCAGTTCTTC
V gene: TRBV20-1; J gene: TRBJ2-1; D gene: NA; clone size: few; CDR3 protein: CSARDWQGNSYNEQFF; CDR3 DNA: TGCAGTGCTAGAGATTGGCAGGGGAACTCCTACAATGAGCAGTTCTTC
V gene: TRBV20-1; J gene: TRBJ2-3; D gene: TRBD2; clone size: many; CDR3 protein: CSARGDAESTDTQYF; CDR3 DNA: TGCAGTGCTCGGGGGGACGCCGAAAGCACAGATACGCAGTATTTT
V gene: TRBV7-8; J gene: TRBJ2-1; D gene: NA; clone size: NA; CDR3 protein: CASSLEQNEQFF; CDR3 DNA: TGTGCCAGCAGCTTAGAGCAAAATGAGCAGTTCTTC
V gene: TRBV7-9; J gene: TRBJ2-2; D gene: NA; clone size: few; CDR3 protein: CASSFRDGNTGELFF; CDR3 DNA: TGTGCCAGCAGCTTCCGGGACGGGAACACCGGGGAGCTGTTTTTT
V gene: TRBV20-1; J gene: TRBJ1-2; D gene: NA; clone size: many; CDR3 protein: CSAATQVGGGYTF; CDR3 DNA: TGCAGTGCTGCGACACAGGTGGGGGGTGGCTACACCTTC
V gene: TRBV6-1; J gene: TRBJ2-6; D gene: NA; clone size: many; CDR3 protein: CASRGPGANVLTF; CDR3 DNA: TGTGCCAGCAGGGGCCCTGGGGCCAACGTCCTGACTTTC